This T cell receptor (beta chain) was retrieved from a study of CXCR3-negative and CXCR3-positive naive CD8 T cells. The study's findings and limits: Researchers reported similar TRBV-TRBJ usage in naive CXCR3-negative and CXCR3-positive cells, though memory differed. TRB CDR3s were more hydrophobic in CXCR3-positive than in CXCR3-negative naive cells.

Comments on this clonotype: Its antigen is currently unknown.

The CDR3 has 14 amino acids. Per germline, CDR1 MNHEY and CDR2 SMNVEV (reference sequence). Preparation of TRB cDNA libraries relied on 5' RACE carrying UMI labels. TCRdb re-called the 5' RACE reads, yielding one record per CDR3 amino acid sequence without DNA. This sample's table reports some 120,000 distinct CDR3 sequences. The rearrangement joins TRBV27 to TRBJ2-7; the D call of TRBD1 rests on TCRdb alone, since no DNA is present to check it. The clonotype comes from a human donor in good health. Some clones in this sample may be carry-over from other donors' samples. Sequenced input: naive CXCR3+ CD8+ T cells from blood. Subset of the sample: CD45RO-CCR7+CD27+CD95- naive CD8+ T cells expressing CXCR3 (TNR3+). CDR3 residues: CASSWGSEGYEQYF.